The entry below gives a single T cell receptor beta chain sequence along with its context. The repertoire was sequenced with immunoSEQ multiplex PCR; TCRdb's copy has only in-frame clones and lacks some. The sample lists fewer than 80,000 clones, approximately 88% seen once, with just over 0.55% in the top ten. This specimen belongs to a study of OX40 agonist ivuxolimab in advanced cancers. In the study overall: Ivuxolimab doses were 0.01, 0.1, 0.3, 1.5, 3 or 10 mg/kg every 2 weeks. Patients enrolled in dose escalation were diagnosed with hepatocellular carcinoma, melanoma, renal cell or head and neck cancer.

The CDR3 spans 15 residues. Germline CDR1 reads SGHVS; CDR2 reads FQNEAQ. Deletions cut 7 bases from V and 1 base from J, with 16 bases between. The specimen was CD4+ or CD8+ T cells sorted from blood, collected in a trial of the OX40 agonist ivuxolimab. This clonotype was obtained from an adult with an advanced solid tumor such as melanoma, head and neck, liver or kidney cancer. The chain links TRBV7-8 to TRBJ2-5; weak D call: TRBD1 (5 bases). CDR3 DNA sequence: TGTGCCAGCACCCTCGCCCCAGGGATCCAAGAGACCCAGTACTTC. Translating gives CASTLAPGIQETQYF.